This T cell receptor (beta chain) was recovered during a study of blood T cell repertoires in COVID-19. In assigning cohorts, the study relied on participant-reported clinical history. Two negative PCRs, clearance, or symptom resolution had been documented for recovered Cohort 3 donors. Assay used: immunoSEQ multiplex PCR; TCRdb lists only in-frame clones, some missing. The sample has a few hundred thousand clones; about 80% are singletons. This CDR3 region has 16 residues. Germline assignment: CDR1 SGHRS and CDR2 YFSETQ. V gave up 5 bases and J gave up 0 bases; unmatched junction bases: 8. The chain carries TRBV5-1 and TRBJ2-7, with 10 bases lining up with TRBD1. The TCR originated in a man aged 45 to 65 who had recovered from COVID-19. Specimen: PBMCs or T cells enriched from blood (not recorded which). CDR3 nucleotide sequence: TGCGCCAGCAGAGGGGGGACAGGGGTCATCTCCTACGAGCAGTACTTC. Translated: CASRGGTGVISYEQYF. Variable domain in full (rest from reference TRBV5-1 and TRBJ2-7): KAGVTQTPRYLIKTRGQQVTLSCSPISGHRSVSWYQQTPGQGLQFLFEYFSETQRNKGNFPGRFSGRQFSNSRSEMNVSTLELGDSALYLCASRGGTGVISYEQYFGPGTRLTVT.